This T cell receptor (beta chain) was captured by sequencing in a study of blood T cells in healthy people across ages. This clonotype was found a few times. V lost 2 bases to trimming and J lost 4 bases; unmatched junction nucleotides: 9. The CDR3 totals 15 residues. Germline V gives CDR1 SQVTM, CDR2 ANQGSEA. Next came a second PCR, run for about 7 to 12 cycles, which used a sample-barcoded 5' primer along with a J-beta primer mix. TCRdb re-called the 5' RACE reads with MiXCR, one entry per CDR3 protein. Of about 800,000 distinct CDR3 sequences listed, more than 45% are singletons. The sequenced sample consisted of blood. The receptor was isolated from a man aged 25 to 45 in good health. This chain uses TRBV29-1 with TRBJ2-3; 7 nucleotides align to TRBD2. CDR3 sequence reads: CSVELLRERSDTQYF. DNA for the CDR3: TGCAGCGTTGAACTTTTGCGGGAGCGTTCAGATACGCAGTATTTT.